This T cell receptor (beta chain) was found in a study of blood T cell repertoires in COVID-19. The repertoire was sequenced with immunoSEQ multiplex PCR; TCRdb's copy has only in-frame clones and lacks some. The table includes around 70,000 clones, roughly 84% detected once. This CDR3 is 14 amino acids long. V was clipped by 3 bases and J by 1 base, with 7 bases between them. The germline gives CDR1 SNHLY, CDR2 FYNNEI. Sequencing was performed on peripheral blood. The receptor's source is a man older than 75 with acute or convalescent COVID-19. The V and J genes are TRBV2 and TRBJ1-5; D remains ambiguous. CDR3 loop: CASSESLSNQPQHF. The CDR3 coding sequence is TGTGCCAGCAGTGAGAGCCTGAGCAATCAGCCCCAGCATTTT.